This entry concerns a single T cell receptor (beta chain). These data belong to a study of blood T cell repertoires in COVID-19. Study as a whole: Samples came from the United States, Italy and Spain, spanning acute and convalescent COVID-19. The analysed material was cDNA or gDNA that came from T cells, B-cell-depleted T cells, or PBMCs.

Under the authors' procedure: How many nucleated cells were present was estimated from reference gene primer amplification. Assay used: immunoSEQ multiplex PCR; TCRdb lists only in-frame clones, some missing. V and J calls and clone size are as listed in that table; D and trimming were resolved from the DNA. Of about 150,000 clones listed, 75% to 90% were seen once; the top ten hold around 2.9%. CDR1 and CDR2 (germline): KGHSH, LQKENI. V lost 4 bases and J 1 base, leaving 10 bases between the germline ends. This CDR3 spans 14 amino acids. This TCR was sampled from a woman aged 60-75 years with active COVID-19. The chain has TRBV18 and TRBJ1-1; a weak D match, TRBD1 (6 bases). The source material was peripheral blood. CDR3 amino acids: CASSLQGRNTEAFF. Written as DNA, the CDR3 is TGTGCCAGCTCACTTCAGGGGAGGAACACTGAAGCTTTCTTT.